The 14 T cell receptor beta chains listed next were all sequenced from one sample in a study of T cell responses to AZD1222 COVID-19 vaccine. Produced via immunoSEQ multiplex PCR; TCRdb's table is partial and in-frame only. The table records under 200,000 clones, approximately 91% of them present only once. Sample: peripheral blood, taken on day 0 of AZD1222 vaccination. The receptor source for this set is an adult in good health.

The V call is TRBV28, the J call TRBJ2-7, with 13 bases identical to TRBD2. The junction had 6 bases not matched to a gene; V was cut back by 8 bases and J by 5 bases. The CDR3 covers 14 residues. Germline CDR1 and CDR2: MDHEN and SYDVKM. DNA for the CDR3: TGTGCCAGCGCGACTAGCGGGAGGATGAACGAGCAGTACTTC. This gives the protein CASATSGRMNEQYF.

The V call is TRBV25-1, the J call TRBJ2-1; 9 nucleotides line up with TRBD1. Looked up from germline, CDR1 is MGHDK and CDR2 is SYGVNS. Unmatched junction bases numbered 9, after V lost 6 bases and J lost 9 bases. This CDR3 contains 14 residues. The CDR3 sequence: CASRTGTGLSEQFF. The CDR3 nucleotides read TGTGCCAGCAGGACCGGGACAGGGTTGAGTGAGCAGTTCTTC.

This chain joins TRBV14 and TRBJ2-2; D possibly uses TRBD1 or TRBD2 (5 bases each). The CDR3 extends over 17 amino acids. Trimming pared 5 bases from V and 1 base from J, leaving 17 bases between. Germline lookup yields CDR1 SGHDN and CDR2 FVKESK. The DNA of the CDR3 is TGTGCCAGCAGCTTAAGATCCGGGACCGTGAACACCGGGGAGCTGTTTTTT. Encoded protein: CASSLRSGTVNTGELFF.

The chain couples TRBV19 to TRBJ1-5; TRBD1 is a possible D gene (5 bases). Trimming left V 4 bases short and J 3 bases short, with 10 bases between. There are 14 residues in the CDR3. Germline lookup yields CDR1 LNHDA and CDR2 SQIVND (reference sequence). The CDR3 reads CASSTDRYNQPQHF. The CDR3 nucleotides read TGTGCCAGTAGTACAGACAGATACAATCAGCCCCAGCATTTT.

The chain has TRBV6-4 and TRBJ1-5, with a weak D call TRBD1 (5 bases). The V gene's germline CDR1 is MRHNA and CDR2 SNTAGT. With 8 bases removed from V and 3 bases from J, the gap between germline ends came to 8 bases. The CDR3 has 12 residues. For the CDR3, the DNA is TGTGCCAGCCTCGGGGCCAATCAGCCCCAGCATTTT. Translation: CASLGANQPQHF.

The chain combines TRBV2 with TRBJ1-1; 7 positions agree with TRBD1. Germline V gives CDR1 SNHLY, CDR2 FYNNEI. The CDR3 loop spans 14 amino acids. V shed 6 bases, J shed 4 bases, and the junction held 8 bases outside the gene matches. The CDR3 here is CASSDRQGGTEAFF. CDR3 sequence (DNA): TGTGCCAGCAGCGACCGACAGGGAGGCACTGAAGCTTTCTTT.

The chain links TRBV5-4 to TRBJ1-1, with D perhaps matching TRBD1 (5 bases). CDR1 is SGHNT and CDR2 is YYREEE in the germline V gene (reference sequence). The CDR3 runs to 15 residues. V was cut by 0 bases and J by 0 bases, with 9 bases left in between. The CDR3 is CASSLAGSMNTEAFF. CDR3 coding DNA: TGTGCCAGCAGCTTGGCAGGGAGCATGAACACTGAAGCTTTCTTT.

The chain is built from TRBV6-5 and TRBJ1-2, with D perhaps matching TRBD1 (5 bases). The CDR3 totals 14 residues. Trimming shortened V by 10 bases and J by 5 bases, and 20 bases separated the two germline ends. Germline V gives CDR1 MNHEY, CDR2 SVGAGI. The DNA of the CDR3 is TGTGCCATCCTTGGGGCGGGGTTCCTTTATGGCTACACCTTC. Translated, it gives CAILGAGFLYGYTF.

This clone has just one count. CDR3 DNA: TGTGCCTGGCACAGGAACACTGAAGCTTTCTTT. Translated: CAWHRNTEAFF. The gene calls are TRBV30 and TRBJ1-1, with D unclear. Germline CDR1 reads GTSNPN; CDR2 reads SVGIG (reference sequence). The CDR3 totals 11 residues. Trimming cost V 5 bases and J 1 base, with 5 bases left between them.

The chain joins TRBV29-1 to TRBJ1-4; 7 bases match TRBD1. CDR1 and CDR2 (germline): SQVTM, ANQGSEA. CDR3 size: 10 residues. As DNA, the CDR3 is TGCAGGTCGATAGGGGGCCAGGTGTTTTTT. Its translation is CRSIGGQVFF.

The chain joins TRBV2 to TRBJ2-1, with 10 bases fitting TRBD2. After removal of 6 bases from V and 4 bases from J, the junction contained 3 bases not matched to a gene. Germline V gene lookup returns CDR1 SNHLY and CDR2 FYNNEI. The CDR3 loop spans 14 amino acids. This chain's CDR3 is CASRAGGVYNEQFF. The CDR3 DNA follows: TGTGCCAGCAGAGCGGGGGGGGTATACAATGAGCAGTTCTTC.

This chain uses TRBV5-3 with TRBJ2-6; a weak D match, TRBD2 (6 bases). TRBV5-3 is an open reading frame whose function is uncertain. The CDR3 length is 16 residues. Trimming pared 5 bases from V and 0 bases from J, leaving 12 bases between. The CDR3 loop reads CARRIREDSGANVLTF. The CDR3 DNA reads as TGTGCCAGAAGGATTAGGGAGGACTCTGGGGCCAACGTCCTGACTTTC.

This chain joins TRBV27 and TRBJ1-5; the D is unclear. V lost 2 bases to trimming and J lost 4 bases, with 18 bases between them. Germline V gene data show CDR1 as MNHEY and CDR2 as SMNVEV (reference sequence). This CDR3 region has 17 residues. The CDR3 region has the DNA TGTGCCAGCAGTTTAGGTGGTGAATTAAGGCTGAATCAGCCCCAGCATTTT. Residues: CASSLGGELRLNQPQHF.

CDR3 coding DNA: TGCGCCAGCAGCCAGTCTCTCCGGGACCTCCAGTACTTC. As protein: CASSQSLRDLQYF. The chain uses TRBV4-3 and TRBJ2-7; D possibly matches TRBD1 or TRBD2 (5 bases each). The CDR3 is 13 residues long. The V gene's germline CDR1 is LGHNA and CDR2 YSLEER. V shed 3 bases and J shed 10 bases, with 16 bases lying between them.